The 5 T cell receptor beta chains in this list originate from one sample, sequenced in a study of T cell responses to AZD1222 COVID-19 vaccine. The assay was immunoSEQ multiplex PCR, and TCRdb's table has in-frame clones only and misses some. In the table there are approximately 150,000 clones, under 95% of which are singletons. The sequencing here drew on peripheral blood, taken 28 days after the second AZD1222 dose. The receptors were gathered from an adult who received the AZD1222 COVID-19 vaccine.

The chain employs TRBV29-1 and TRBJ1-1; D remains unclear. Per germline, CDR1 SQVTM and CDR2 ANQGSEA. This CDR3 has 13 amino acids. Trimming pared 5 bases from V and 0 bases from J, leaving 10 bases between. The CDR3 DNA follows: TGCAGCGTTTTAAGGGTTCTGAACACTGAAGCTTTCTTT. It translates to CSVLRVLNTEAFF.

J is TRBJ1-6 and V is TRBV11-3; 7 nucleotides line up with TRBD1. V lost 5 bases, J lost 5 bases, and 6 bases stayed unmatched. This CDR3 has 15 residues. Germline V CDR1 and CDR2: SGHNT, YENEEA. The CDR3 DNA sequence: TGTGCCAGCAGCCCCCGGGACAGAAATAATTCACCCCTCCACTTT. Translating it yields CASSPRDRNNSPLHF.

Only one count was recorded for this clone. The chain is built from TRBV19 and TRBJ1-1; 9 bases are shared with TRBD1. Germline V lookup: CDR1 LNHDA, CDR2 SQIVND (reference sequence). V shed 4 bases, J shed 6 bases, and the junction held 12 bases outside the gene matches. The length of the CDR3 is 16 residues. CDR3 in DNA: TGTGCCAGTAGTACCCAACAGGGGGCCGGAGGCTCTGAAGCTTTCTTT. It is translated as CASSTQQGAGGSEAFF.

The V call is TRBV4-3, the J call TRBJ1-4; 8 bases align to TRBD1. In germline, CDR1 is LGHNA, CDR2 YSLEER. This CDR3 is 14 amino acids long. Trimming removed 4 bases from V and 8 bases from J; junction bases left unmatched: 6. The chain's CDR3 is CASSPRQGNEKLFF. In DNA form, the CDR3 reads TGCGCCAGCAGCCCCCGACAGGGGAACGAAAAACTGTTTTTT.

V usage is TRBV5-4 and J usage is TRBJ2-7, with D maybe TRBD2 (5 bases). CDR3 length equals 13 residues. Deletions cut 4 bases from V and 1 base from J, with 9 bases between. Germline V gene data show CDR1 as SGHNT and CDR2 as YYREEE (reference sequence). CDR3 in DNA: TGTGCCAGCAGCGAGCGGAGGTCCTACGAGCAGTACTTC. Translated, it gives CASSERRSYEQYF.